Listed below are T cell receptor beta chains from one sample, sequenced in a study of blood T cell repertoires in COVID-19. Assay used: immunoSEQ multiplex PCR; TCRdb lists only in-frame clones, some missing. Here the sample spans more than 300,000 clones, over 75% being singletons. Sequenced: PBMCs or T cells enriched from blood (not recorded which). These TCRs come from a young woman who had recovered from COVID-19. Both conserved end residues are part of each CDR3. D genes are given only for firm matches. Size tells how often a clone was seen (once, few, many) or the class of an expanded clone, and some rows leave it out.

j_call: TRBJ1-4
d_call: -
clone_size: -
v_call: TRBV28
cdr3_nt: TGTGCCAGCAAACTACGCGGTGAAAAACTGTTTTTT
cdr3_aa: CASKLRGEKLFF

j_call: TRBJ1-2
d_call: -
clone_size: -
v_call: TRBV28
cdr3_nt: TGTGCCAGCACAACAGGGCTTAACTATGGCTACACCTTC
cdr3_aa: CASTTGLNYGYTF

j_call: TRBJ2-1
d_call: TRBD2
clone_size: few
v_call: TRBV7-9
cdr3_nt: TGTGCCAGCAGTAGAGCGGGAGGGATCGATGAGCAGTTCTTC
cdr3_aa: CASSRAGGIDEQFF

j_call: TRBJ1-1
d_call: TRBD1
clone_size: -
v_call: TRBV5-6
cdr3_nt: TGTGCCAGCAGCGGGGGCGGGACAGGGTCTGAAGCTTTCTTT
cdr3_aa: CASSGGGTGSEAFF

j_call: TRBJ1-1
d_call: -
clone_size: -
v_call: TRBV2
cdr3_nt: TGTGCCAGCAGAGCGGGACTCACGAACACTGAAGCTTTCTTT
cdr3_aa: CASRAGLTNTEAFF

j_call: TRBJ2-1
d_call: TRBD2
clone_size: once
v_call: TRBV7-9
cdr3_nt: TGTGCCAGCAGCTCAAGTACCGGGACTAGCGGGGTTGAGCAGTTCTTC
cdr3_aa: CASSSSTGTSGVEQFF

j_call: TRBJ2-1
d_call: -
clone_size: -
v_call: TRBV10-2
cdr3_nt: TGCGCCAGCAGTGAGTCCGCCTTTGAGAGTGTTGGCAATGAGCAGTTCTTC
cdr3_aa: CASSESAFESVGNEQFF

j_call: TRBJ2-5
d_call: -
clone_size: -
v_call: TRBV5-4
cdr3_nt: TGTGCCAGCAGCTTCGAGGTAGCGATAGAGACCCAGTACTTC
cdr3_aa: CASSFEVAIETQYF

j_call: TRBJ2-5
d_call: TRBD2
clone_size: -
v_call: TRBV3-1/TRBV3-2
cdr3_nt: TGTGCCAGCAGCCCGCTAGCGGGGGGACAAGAGACCCAGTACTTC
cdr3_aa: CASSPLAGGQETQYF

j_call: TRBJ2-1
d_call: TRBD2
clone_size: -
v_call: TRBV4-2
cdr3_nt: TGTGCCAGCAGCTTCGGACTAGCTGGTGAGCAGTTCTTC
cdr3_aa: CASSFGLAGEQFF

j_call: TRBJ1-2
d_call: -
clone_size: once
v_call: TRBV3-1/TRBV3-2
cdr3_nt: TGTGCCAGCAGCCCCGATACGTGGTCGTTGCGAAGAACGTCCTACTATGGCTACACCTTC
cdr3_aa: CASSPDTWSLRRTSYYGYTF

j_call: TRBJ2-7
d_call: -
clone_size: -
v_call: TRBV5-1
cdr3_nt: TGCGCCAGCAGCCCGCCCACAATCTACGAGCAGTACTTC
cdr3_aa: CASSPPTIYEQYF

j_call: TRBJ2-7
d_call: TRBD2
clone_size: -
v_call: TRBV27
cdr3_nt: TGTGCCAGCGTACCTTGGAGACTAGCGTACGAGCAGTACTTC
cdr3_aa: CASVPWRLAYEQYF

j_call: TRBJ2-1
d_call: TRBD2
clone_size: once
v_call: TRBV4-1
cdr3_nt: TGCGCCAGCAGCCAAGGCAGCAGGCCCTTGGGACTAGAAGCGTTCTTC
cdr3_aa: CASSQGSRPLGLEAFF

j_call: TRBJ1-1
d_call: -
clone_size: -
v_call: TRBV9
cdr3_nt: TGTGCCAGCAGCGTAGAACAGGGTGGCGTGAACACTGAAGCTTTCTTT
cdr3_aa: CASSVEQGGVNTEAFF

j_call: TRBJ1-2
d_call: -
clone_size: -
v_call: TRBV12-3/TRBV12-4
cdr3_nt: TGTGCCAGCCGTGGGGGGGTAGACTATGGCTACACCTTC
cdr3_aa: CASRGGVDYGYTF

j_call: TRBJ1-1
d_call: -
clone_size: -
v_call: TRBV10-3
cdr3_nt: TGTGCCATCAGTGAGTCATCGACCCAGGGTTCCACTGAAGCTTTCTTT
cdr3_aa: CAISESSTQGSTEAFF

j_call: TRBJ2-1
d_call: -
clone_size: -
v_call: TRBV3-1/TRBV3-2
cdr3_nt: TGTGCCAGCAGCCAAGCGGGTAGGCTCAATGAGCAGTTCTTC
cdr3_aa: CASSQAGRLNEQFF

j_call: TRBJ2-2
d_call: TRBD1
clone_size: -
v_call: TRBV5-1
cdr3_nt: TGCGCCAGCAGCTTGGCCGGGACAGCTAACACCGGGGAGCTGTTTTTT
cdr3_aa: CASSLAGTANTGELFF

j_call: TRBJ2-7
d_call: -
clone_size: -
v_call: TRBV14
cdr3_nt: TGTGCCAGCAGCCTGGAGCAGGGGTACGAGCAGTACTTC
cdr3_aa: CASSLEQGYEQYF

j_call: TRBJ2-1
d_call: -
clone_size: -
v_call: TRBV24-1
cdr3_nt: TGTGCCACCAGTGATTCCCGTAGTCTTAATGAGCAGTTCTTC
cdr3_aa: CATSDSRSLNEQFF

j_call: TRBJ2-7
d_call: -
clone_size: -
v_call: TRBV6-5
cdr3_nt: TGTGCCAGCAAAGCGGGCGGGTTCTACGAGCAGTACTTC
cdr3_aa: CASKAGGFYEQYF

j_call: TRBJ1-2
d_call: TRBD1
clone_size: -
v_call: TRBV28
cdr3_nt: TGTGCCAGCAGTTCTACCGGACAGGGGATAACTGGCTATGGCTACACCTTC
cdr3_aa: CASSSTGQGITGYGYTF

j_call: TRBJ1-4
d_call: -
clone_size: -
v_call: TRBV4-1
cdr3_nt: TGCGCCAGCAGCCTAACCCGGGGTTTTTCAGTAGAAAAACTGTTTTTT
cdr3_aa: CASSLTRGFSVEKLFF

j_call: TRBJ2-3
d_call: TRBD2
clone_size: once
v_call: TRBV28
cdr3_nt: TGTGCCAGCAGTTTACTTAGGACTAGCCTTACGCAGTATTTT
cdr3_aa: CASSLLRTSLTQYF

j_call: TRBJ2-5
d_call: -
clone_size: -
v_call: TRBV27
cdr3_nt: TGTGCCAGCAGTTACACGTACCAAGAGACCCAGTACTTC
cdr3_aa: CASSYTYQETQYF

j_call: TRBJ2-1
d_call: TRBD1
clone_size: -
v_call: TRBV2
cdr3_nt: TGTGCCAGCAGTGTTCTCGACAGGGGGCCGATAAATGAGCAGTTCTTC
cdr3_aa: CASSVLDRGPINEQFF

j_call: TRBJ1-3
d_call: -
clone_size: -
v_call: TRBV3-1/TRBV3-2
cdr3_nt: TGTGCCAGCAGCCCGGAGGGATTTTTTCTTGGAAACACCATATATTTT
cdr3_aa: CASSPEGFFLGNTIYF

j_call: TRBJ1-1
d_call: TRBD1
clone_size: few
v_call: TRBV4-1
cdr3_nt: TGCGCCAGCAGCCAAGGGGGGACAGGGGTGGAAACTGAAGCTTTCTTT
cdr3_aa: CASSQGGTGVETEAFF

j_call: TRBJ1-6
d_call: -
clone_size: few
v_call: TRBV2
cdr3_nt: TGTGCCAGCAGTGCCTCAGGATTCGGTTCACCCCTCCACTTT
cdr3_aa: CASSASGFGSPLHF

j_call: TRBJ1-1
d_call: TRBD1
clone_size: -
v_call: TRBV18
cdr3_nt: TGTGCCAGCTCCCGCCGACAGGGTTTTATGAACACTGAAGCTTTCTTT
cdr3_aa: CASSRRQGFMNTEAFF

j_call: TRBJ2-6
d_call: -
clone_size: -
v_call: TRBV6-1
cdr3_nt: TGTGCCAGCAGTGAAGATATCTCTGGGGCCAACGTCCTGACTTTC
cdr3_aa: CASSEDISGANVLTF

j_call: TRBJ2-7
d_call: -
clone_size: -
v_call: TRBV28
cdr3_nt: TGTGCCAGCAGTTTTTACTACGAGCAGTACTTC
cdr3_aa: CASSFYYEQYF

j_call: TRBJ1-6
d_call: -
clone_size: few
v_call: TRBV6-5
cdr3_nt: TGTGCCAGCAGAGCAGGGCCGATAAATTCACCCCTCCACTTT
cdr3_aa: CASRAGPINSPLHF

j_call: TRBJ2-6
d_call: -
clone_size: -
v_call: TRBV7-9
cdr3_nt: TGTGCCAGCAGCCGAACCGAACAGGGTACTGGGGCCAACGTCCTGACTTTC
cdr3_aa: CASSRTEQGTGANVLTF

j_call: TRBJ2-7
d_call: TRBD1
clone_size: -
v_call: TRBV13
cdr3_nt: TGTGCCAGCAGCGTATCCAGGGGGATTTCCTACGAGCAGTACTTC
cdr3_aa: CASSVSRGISYEQYF

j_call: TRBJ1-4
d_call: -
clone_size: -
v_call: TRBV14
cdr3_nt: TGTGCCAGCAGCCCCATGGTGTCCAGGGCTGACGAAAAACTGTTTTTT
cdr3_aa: CASSPMVSRADEKLFF

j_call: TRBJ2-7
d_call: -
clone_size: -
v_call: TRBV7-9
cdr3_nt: TGTGCCAGCAGCCCGACGGGCGGGGTCATCTACGAGCAGTACTTC
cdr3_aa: CASSPTGGVIYEQYF

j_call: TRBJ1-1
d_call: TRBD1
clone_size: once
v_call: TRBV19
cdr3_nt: TGTGCCAGTAGTAGGTATGAGGGGGCTGGCACTGAAGCTTTCTTT
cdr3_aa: CASSRYEGAGTEAFF

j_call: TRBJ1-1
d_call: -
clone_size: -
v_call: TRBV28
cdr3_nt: TGTGCCAGCAGTATCGCACAGAACACTGAAGCTTTCTTT
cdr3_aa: CASSIAQNTEAFF

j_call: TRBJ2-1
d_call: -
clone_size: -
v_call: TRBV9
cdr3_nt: -
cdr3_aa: CASSVAGGARAKFF

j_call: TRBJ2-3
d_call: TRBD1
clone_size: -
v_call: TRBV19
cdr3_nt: TGTGCCAGTAGAGAAGGGGGCTCTAGCACAGATACGCAGTATTTT
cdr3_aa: CASREGGSSTDTQYF

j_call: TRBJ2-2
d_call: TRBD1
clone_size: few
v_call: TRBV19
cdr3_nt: TGTGCCAGTTTGGACAGGGCGGGCACCGGGGAGCTGTTTTTT
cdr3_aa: CASLDRAGTGELFF

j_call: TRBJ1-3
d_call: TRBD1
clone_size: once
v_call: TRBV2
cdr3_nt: TGTGCCAGCAGTTACATACAGGGGGCTAGTGGAAACACCATATATTTT
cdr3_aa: CASSYIQGASGNTIYF

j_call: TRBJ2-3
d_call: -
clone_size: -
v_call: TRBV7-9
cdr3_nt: TGTGCCAGCAGCTTAGAATGGGCAGGGGCTCTCACAGATACGCAGTATTTT
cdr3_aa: CASSLEWAGALTDTQYF

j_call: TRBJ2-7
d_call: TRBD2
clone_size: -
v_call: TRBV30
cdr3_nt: TGTGCCTGGAGCACGGGAGGACGTTGGGACGAGCAGTACTTC
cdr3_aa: CAWSTGGRWDEQYF

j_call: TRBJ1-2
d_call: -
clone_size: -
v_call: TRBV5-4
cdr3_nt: TGTGCCAGCAGCTTACAGGGTCGCTACACCTTC
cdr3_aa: CASSLQGRYTF

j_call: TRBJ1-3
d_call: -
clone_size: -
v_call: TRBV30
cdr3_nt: TGTGCCTGGGGCTCGTACGGACAGCTCTCTGGAAACACCATATATTTT
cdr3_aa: CAWGSYGQLSGNTIYF

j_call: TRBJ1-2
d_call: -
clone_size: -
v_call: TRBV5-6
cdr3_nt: TGTGCCAGCAGCTTTGGGGCAGGGGATGGCTACACCTTC
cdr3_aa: CASSFGAGDGYTF

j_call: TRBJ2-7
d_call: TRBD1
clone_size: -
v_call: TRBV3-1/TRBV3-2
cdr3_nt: TGTGCCAGCAGCCAATTTGGACAGGGGAGAGGCGAGCAGTACTTC
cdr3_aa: CASSQFGQGRGEQYF

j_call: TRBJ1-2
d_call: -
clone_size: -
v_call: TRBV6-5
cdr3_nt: TGTGCCAGCATGGGACAAGGACCATTCTATGGCTACACCTTC
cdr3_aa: CASMGQGPFYGYTF

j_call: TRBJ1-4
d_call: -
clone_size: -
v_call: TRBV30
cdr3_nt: TGTGCCTGGAGCCCGGGACTTCAAGCGGGGGAAAAACTGTTTTTT
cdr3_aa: CAWSPGLQAGEKLFF

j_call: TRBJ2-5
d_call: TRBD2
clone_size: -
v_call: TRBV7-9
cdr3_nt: TGTGCCAGCAGTCCTCTACTAGCGGGGTGGAGTAATTCGGAGACCCAGTACTTC
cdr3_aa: CASSPLLAGWSNSETQYF

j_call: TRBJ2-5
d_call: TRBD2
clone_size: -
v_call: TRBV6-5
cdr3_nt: TGTGCCAGCAGTTACTCGCCCGGCGGGGGTCAAGAGACCCAGTACTTC
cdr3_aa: CASSYSPGGGQETQYF

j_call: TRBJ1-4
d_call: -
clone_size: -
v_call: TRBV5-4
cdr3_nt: TGTGCCAGCAGCTTGGGGGGGGTTGCAACTAATGAAAAACTGTTTTTT
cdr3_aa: CASSLGGVATNEKLFF

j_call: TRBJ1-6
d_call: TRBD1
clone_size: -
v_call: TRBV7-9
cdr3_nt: TGTGCCAGCAGCCCGACAGGGGGCGCGAGGTCACCCCTCCACTTT
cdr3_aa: CASSPTGGARSPLHF